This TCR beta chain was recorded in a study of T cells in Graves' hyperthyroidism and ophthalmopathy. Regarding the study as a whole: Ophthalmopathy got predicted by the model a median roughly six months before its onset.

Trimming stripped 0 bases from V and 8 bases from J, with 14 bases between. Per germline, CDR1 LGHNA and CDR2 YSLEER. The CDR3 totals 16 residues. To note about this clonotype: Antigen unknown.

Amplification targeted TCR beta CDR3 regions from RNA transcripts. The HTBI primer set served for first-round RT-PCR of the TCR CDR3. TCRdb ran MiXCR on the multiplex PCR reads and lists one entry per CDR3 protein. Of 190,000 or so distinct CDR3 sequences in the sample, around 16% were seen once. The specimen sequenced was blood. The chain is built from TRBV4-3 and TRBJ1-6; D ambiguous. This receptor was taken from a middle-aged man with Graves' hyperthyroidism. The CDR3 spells CASSQEYLASYSPLHF. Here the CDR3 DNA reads TGCGCCAGCAGCCAAGAATACCTGGCCAGCTATTCACCCCTCCACTTT.